This T cell receptor (beta chain) is from a study of siplizumab effects on memory and regulatory T cells (dated by TCRdb to between 2018 and 2020). Turning to the overall study: The study examined how the anti-CD2 antibody siplizumab affects alloreactive T-cell subsets in allogeneic mixed lymphocyte reactions built from human PBMCs.

What the study reported, not specific to this receptor: About 75-97% of proliferating CD4+ or CD8+ clones could not be given a naive or memory phenotype. In reactions with siplizumab, an average of approximately 70% of mappable alloreactive CD4+ clones were Treg-derived, compared with approximately 29% in control reactions. The suppressive function of proliferating Tregs from siplizumab cultures was not functionally confirmed. Sequences below about 10^-5 frequency were poorly captured, so only a minor fraction of alloreactive clones could be mapped to unstimulated subsets. Siplizumab significantly lowered the cumulative frequency of alloreactive sequences that could be traced to unstimulated CD4+ memory T cells. Greater diversity appeared to be present in unstimulated naive T cells than in memory T cells, and a substantial contribution to the alloresponse seemed to be made by naive cells.

The CDR3 measures 11 amino acids from cysteine to phenylalanine. The CDR3 DNA has 33 bases and is translated from base 1. V trim: 7 bases; J trim: 7 bases; unmatched bases: 3. CDR1 SQVTM and CDR2 ANQGSEA were looked up in the germline V gene. Sorted unstimulated T cells and proliferating T cells recovered from mixed lymphocyte reactions were subjected to TCRbeta CDR3 sequencing. Fresh whole blood from approximately ten HLA-typed healthy donors was used to isolate PBMCs. To map where alloreactive clones came from, CD4+ non-regulatory T cells in the unstimulated state were FACS-sorted. Libraries were constructed by the immunoSEQ multiplex PCR assay. Approximately 100,000 TCR templates per sample were assayed on the deep sequencing platform. Genomic DNA extracted from sorted T cells was used for TCRbeta CDR3 sequencing. As for how the authors treated the data: Clonal analysis of TCRbeta CDR3 data was done in the R programming language. Comparing unstimulated samples against CFSE-low samples taken after the reaction was how alloreactive CD4+ and CD8+ clones were defined. Alloreactive CD4+ clones were assigned to regulatory or non-regulatory origin by matching sequences to sorted unstimulated Treg and non-Treg repertoires. In TCRdb, the immuneACCESS table is reduced to in-frame sequences with V and J assigned. These tables do not hold every clone; where another copy was compared, an unresolved V gene accounts for under half, and the others remain unexplained. V and J calls and clone size are copied from that table; D and trimming were computed from the DNA. Within this sample are 100,000 or so clones, with 85% to 95% of them counted one time only. Jointly, the top ten make up 1% to 1.5% of the sample.

This clone was recorded once. Its antigen is still unknown. Per-base qualities were not stored, and no clone one base away is much larger. The clonotype was recovered from a human donor in good health. The sequence joins TRBV29-1 to TRBJ2-1; 8 central nucleotides agree with TRBD1. Input material: non-Treg CD4+ T cells sorted from blood. Sample cell subset or site, as interpreted from the label and publication: FACS-sorted unstimulated CD4+ non-regulatory T cells. The bases are TGCAGCGCGACAGGGGCGAATGAGCAGTTCTTC. This yields the protein CSATGANEQFF.